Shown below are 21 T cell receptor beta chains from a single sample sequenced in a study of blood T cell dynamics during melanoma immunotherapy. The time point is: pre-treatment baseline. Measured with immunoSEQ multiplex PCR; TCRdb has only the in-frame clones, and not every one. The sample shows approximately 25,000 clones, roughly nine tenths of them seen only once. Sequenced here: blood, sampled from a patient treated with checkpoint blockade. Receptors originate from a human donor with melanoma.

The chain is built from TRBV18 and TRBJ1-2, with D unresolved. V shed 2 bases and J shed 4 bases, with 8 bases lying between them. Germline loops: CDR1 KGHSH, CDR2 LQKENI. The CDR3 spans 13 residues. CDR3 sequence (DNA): TGTGCCAGCTCACCAGGCAGCCGCTATGGCTACACCTTC. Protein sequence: CASSPGSRYGYTF. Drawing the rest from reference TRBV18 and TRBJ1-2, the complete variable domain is NAGVMQNPRHLVRRRGQEARLRCSPMKGHSHVYWYRQLPEEGLKFMVYLQKENIIDESGMPKERFSAEFPKEGPSILRIQQVVRGDSAAYFCASSPGSRYGYTFGSGTRLTVV.

The CDR3 here is CASSALNTGTEAFF. Here the CDR3 DNA reads TGTGCCAGCAGTGCCCTAAACACGGGGACTGAAGCTTTCTTT. The rearrangement uses TRBV6-1 and TRBJ1-1; D call uncertain. The V end lost 4 bases, the J end lost 5 bases, and 14 bases lay between the germline ends. CDR1 is MNHNS and CDR2 is SASEGT in the germline V gene. The CDR3 length is 14 residues.

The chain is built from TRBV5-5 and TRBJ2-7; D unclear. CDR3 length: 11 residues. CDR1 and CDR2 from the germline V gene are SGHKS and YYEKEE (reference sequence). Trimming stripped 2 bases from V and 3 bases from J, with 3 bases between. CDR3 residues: CASSFYYEQYF. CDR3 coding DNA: TGTGCCAGCAGCTTTTACTACGAGCAGTACTTC. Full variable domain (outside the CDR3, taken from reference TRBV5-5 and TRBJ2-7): DAGVTQSPTHLIKTRGQQVTLRCSPISGHKSVSWYQQVLGQGPQFIFQYYEKEERGRGNFPDRFSARQFPNYSSELNVNALLLGDSALYLCASSFYYEQYFGPGTRLTVT.

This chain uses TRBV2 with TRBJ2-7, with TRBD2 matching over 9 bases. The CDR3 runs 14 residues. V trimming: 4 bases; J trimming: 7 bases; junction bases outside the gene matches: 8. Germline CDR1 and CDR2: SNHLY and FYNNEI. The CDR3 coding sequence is TGTGCCAGCAGTGCCGTAGCGGGAGTGGGGGAGCAGTACTTC. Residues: CASSAVAGVGEQYF.

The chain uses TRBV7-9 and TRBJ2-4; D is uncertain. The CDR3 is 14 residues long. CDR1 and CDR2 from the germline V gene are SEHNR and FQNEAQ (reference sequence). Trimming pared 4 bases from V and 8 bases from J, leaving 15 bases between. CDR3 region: CASSSSSPGHIQYF. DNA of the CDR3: TGTGCCAGCAGCTCCAGCTCGCCCGGGCACATTCAGTACTTC.

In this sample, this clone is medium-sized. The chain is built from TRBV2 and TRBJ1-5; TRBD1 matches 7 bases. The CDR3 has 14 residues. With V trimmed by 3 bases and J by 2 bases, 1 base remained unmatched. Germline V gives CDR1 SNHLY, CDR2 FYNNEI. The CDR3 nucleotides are TGTGCCAGCAGTGATCAGGGGGGCAATCAGCCCCAGCATTTT. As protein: CASSDQGGNQPQHF.

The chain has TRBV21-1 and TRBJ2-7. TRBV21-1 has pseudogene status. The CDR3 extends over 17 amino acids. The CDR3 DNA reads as TGTGCCAGCAGCAAAGGGTCGGTAAGGGCTACGACCTACGAGCAGTACTTC. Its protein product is CASSKGSVRATTYEQYF.

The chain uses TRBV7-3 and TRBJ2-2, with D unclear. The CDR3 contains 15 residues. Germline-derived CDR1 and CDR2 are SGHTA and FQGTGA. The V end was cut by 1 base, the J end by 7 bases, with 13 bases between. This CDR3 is CASSLSQLRNGELFF. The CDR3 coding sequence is TGTGCCAGCAGCTTAAGTCAGCTAAGGAACGGGGAGCTGTTTTTT.

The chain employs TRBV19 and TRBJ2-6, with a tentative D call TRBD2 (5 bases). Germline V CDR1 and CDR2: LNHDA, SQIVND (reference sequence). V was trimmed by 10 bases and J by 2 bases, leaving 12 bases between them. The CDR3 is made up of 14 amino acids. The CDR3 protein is CATSDGTGANVLTF. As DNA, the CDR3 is TGTGCCACCTCGGACGGGACTGGGGCCAACGTCCTGACTTTC. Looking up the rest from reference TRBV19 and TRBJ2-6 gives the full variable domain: DGGITQSPKYLFRKEGQNVTLSCEQNLNHDAMYWYRQDPGQGLRLIYYSQIVNDFQKGDIAEGYSVSREKKESFPLTVTSAQKNPTAFYLCATSDGTGANVLTFGAGSRLTVL.

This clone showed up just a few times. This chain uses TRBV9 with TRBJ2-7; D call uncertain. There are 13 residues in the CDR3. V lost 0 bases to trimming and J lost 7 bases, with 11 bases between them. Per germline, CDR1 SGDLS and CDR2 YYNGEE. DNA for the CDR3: TGTGCCAGCAGCGTAGAGGCTAGTGGGGAGCAGTACTTC. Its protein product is CASSVEASGEQYF.

The CDR3 sequence: CASSVGLAAITDTQYF. The DNA for the CDR3 is TGTGCCAGCAGCGTGGGACTAGCGGCTATCACAGATACGCAGTATTTT. V gene TRBV9 combines with J gene TRBJ2-3, with 11 nucleotides matching TRBD2. Trimming cost V 2 bases and J 2 bases; bases outside gene matches: 4. This CDR3 has 16 residues. Germline V CDR1 and CDR2: SGDLS, YYNGEE.

The CDR3 is CASSFGGRSGANVLTF. The DNA for the CDR3 is TGTGCCAGTAGTTTCGGCGGGCGGTCTGGGGCCAACGTCCTGACTTTC. The chain uses TRBV19 and TRBJ2-6; D perhaps matches TRBD2 (5 bases). Germline lookup yields CDR1 LNHDA and CDR2 SQIVND (reference sequence). The CDR3 is 16 residues long. The V and J ends lost 5 bases and 1 base respectively, with 12 bases between them. Full variable domain (remainder filled in from reference TRBV19 and TRBJ2-6): DGGITQSPKYLFRKEGQNVTLSCEQNLNHDAMYWYRQDPGQGLRLIYYSQIVNDFQKGDIAEGYSVSREKKESFPLTVTSAQKNPTAFYLCASSFGGRSGANVLTFGAGSRLTVL.

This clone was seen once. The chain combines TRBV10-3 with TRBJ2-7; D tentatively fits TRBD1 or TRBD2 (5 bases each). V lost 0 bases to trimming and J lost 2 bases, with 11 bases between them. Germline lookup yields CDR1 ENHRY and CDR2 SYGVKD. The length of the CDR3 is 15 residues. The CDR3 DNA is TGTGCCATCAGTGAGTCTGGGGGTCTCGCCTACGAGCAGTACTTC. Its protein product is CAISESGGLAYEQYF.

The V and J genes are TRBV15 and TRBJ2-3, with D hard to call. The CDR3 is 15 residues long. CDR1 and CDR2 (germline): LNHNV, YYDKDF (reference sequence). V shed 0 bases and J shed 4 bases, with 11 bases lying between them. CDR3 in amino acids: CATSREMGLADTQYF. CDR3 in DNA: TGTGCCACCAGCAGAGAAATGGGTCTGGCAGATACGCAGTATTTT.

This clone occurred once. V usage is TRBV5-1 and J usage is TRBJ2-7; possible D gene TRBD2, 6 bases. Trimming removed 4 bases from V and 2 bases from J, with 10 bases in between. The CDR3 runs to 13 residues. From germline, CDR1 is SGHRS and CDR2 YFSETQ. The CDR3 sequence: CASSRGTPYEQYF. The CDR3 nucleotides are TGCGCCAGCAGCCGGGGGACTCCCTACGAGCAGTACTTC.

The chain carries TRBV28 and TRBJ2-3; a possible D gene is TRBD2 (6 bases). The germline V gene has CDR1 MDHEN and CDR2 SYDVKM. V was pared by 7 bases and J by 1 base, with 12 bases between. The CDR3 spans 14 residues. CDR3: CASTPTSRTDTQYF. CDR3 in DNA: TGTGCCAGCACTCCTACTAGCCGCACAGATACGCAGTATTTT.

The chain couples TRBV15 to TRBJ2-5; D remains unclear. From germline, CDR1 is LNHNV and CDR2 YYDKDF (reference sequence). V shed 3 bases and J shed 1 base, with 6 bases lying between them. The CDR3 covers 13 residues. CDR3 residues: CATSSSFQETQYF. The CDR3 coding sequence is TGTGCCACCAGCAGCAGCTTCCAAGAGACCCAGTACTTC.

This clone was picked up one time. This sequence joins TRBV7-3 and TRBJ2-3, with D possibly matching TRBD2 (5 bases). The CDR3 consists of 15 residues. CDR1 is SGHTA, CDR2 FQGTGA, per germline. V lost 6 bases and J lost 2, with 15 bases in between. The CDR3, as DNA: TGTGCCAGCAGAAGAGGAGGAGGAAACACAGATACGCAGTATTTT. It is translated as CASRRGGGNTDTQYF.

The CDR3 DNA reads TGCGCCAGCAGCATACCGACGGCGACCTATGGCTACACCTTC. Amino acids: CASSIPTATYGYTF. The rearrangement joins TRBV5-1 to TRBJ1-2; no reliable D call. This CDR3 has 14 residues. Trimming removed 4 bases at V and 4 bases at J, with 14 bases between. Germline V gene lookup returns CDR1 SGHRS and CDR2 YFSETQ.

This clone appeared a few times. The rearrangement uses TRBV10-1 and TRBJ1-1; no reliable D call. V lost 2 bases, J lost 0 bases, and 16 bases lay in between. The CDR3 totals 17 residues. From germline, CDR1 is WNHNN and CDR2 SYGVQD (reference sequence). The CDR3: CASSEIGFPKVNTEAFF. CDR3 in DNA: TGCGCCAGCAGTGAGATAGGTTTTCCTAAAGTGAACACTGAAGCTTTCTTT.

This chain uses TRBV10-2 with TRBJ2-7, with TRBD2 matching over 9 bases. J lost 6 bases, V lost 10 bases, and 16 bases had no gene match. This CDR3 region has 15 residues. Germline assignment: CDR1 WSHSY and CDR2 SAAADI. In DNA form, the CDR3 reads TGCGCCACCTCGGTCCGCGCGGGAGGGTGGGGCGAGCAGTACTTC. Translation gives CATSVRAGGWGEQYF.